This paragraph covers one T cell receptor beta chain sequence. This entry comes from a study of technical replicates of blood from several donors. Here immunoSEQ multiplex PCR was the method, and the copy in TCRdb shows in-frame clones only, minus some. The data contain under 95,000 clones, roughly 94% of them singletons. The CDR3 is 16 residues long. Trimming cost V 0 bases and J 6 bases; bases outside gene matches: 10. Germline CDR1 WNHNN, CDR2 SYGVQD (reference sequence). This receptor was identified in a human donor in good health. The V call is TRBV10-1, the J call TRBJ2-7; 8 nucleotides match TRBD2. The sample comprised T cells isolated from PBMCs. As DNA, the CDR3 is TGCGCCAGCAGTGAGTCGGCTAGCGGGTCTCCCGGCGAGCAGTACTTC. This translates into CASSESASGSPGEQYF.